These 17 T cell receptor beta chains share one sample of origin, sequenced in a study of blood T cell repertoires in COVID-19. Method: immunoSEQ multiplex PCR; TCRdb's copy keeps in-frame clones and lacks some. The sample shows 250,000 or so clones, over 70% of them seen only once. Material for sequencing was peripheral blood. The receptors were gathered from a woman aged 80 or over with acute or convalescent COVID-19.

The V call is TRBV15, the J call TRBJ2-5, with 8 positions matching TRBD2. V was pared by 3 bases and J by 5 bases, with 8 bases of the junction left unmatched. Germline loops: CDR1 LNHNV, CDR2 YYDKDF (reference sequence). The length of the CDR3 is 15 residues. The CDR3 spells CATSRKGLGGETQYF. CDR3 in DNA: TGTGCCACCAGCAGGAAGGGACTAGGAGGGGAGACCCAGTACTTC.

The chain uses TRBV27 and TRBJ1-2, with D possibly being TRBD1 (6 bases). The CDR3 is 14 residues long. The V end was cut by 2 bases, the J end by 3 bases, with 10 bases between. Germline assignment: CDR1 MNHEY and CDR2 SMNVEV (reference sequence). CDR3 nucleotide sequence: TGTGCCAGCAGTTTAGACAGGAACCACTATGGCTACACCTTC. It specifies CASSLDRNHYGYTF.

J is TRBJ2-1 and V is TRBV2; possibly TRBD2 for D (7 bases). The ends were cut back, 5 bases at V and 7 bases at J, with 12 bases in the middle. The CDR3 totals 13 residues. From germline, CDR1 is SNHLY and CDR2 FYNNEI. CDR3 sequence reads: CASSIGGANEQFF. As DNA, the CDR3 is TGTGCCAGCAGTATAGGGGGGGCGAATGAGCAGTTCTTC.

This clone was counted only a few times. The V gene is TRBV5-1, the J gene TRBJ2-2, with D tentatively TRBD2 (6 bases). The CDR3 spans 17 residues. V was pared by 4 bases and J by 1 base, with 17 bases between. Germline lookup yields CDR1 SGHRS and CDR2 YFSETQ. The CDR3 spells CASSGTPGLQNTGELFF. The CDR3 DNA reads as TGCGCCAGCAGCGGAACCCCGGGACTCCAGAACACCGGGGAGCTGTTTTTT.

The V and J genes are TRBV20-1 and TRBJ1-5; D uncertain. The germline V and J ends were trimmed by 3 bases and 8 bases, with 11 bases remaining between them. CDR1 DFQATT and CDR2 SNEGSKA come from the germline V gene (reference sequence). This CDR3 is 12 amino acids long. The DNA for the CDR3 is TGCAGTGCTAGTTGGCCCCCCGAGCCCCAGCATTTT. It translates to CSASWPPEPQHF.

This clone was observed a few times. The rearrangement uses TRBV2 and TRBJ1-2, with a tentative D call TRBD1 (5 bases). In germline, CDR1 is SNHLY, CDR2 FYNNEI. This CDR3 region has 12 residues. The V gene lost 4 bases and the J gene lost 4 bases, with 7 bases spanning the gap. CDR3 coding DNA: TGTGCCAGCAGTGCCGACAGCTATGGCTACACCTTC. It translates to CASSADSYGYTF.

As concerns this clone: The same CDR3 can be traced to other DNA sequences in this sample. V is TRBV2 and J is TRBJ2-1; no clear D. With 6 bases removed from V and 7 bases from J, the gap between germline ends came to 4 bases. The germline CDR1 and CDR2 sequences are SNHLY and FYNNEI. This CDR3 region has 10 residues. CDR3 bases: TGTGCCAGCAGGCGGAATGAGCAGTTCTTC. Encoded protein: CASRRNEQFF. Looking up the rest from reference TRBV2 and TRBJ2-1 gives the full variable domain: EPEVTQTPSHQVTQMGQEVILRCVPISNHLYFYWYRQILGQKVEFLVSFYNNEISEKSEIFDDQFSVERPDGSNFTLKIRSTKLEDSAMYFCASRRNEQFFGPGTRLTVL.

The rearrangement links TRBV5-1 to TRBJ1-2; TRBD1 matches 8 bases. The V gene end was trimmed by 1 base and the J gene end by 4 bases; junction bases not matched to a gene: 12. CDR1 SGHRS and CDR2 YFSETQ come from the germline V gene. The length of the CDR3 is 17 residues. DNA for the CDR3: TGCGCCAGCAGCTTGATGGCCACCCCGGGACAGGTCTATGGCTACACCTTC. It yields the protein CASSLMATPGQVYGYTF.

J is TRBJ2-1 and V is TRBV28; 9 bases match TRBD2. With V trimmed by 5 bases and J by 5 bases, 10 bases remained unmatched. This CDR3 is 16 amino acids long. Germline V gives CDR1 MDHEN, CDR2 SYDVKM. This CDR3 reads CASSPVTSGGDNEQFF. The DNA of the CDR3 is TGTGCCAGCAGTCCCGTGACTAGCGGAGGGGACAATGAGCAGTTCTTC. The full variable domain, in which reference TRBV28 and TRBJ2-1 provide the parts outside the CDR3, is DVKVTQSSRYLVKRTGEKVFLECVQDMDHENMFWYRQDPGLGLRLIYFSYDVKMKEKGDIPEGYSVSREKKERFSLILESASTNQTSMYLCASSPVTSGGDNEQFFGPGTRLTVL.

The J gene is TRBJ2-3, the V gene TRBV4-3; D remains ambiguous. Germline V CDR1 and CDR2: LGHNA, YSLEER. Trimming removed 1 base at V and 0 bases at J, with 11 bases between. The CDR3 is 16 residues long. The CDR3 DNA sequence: TGCGCCAGCAGCCAAGCGGCTAGTACTAGCACAGATACGCAGTATTTT. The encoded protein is CASSQAASTSTDTQYF.

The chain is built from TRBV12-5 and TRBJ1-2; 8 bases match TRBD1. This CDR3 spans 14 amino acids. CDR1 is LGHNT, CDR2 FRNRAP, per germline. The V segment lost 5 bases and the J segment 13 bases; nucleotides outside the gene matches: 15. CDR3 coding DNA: TGTGCTAGTGGTCAATGGGATGCAGGGGGCGGTCTCACCTTC. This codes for CASGQWDAGGGLTF.

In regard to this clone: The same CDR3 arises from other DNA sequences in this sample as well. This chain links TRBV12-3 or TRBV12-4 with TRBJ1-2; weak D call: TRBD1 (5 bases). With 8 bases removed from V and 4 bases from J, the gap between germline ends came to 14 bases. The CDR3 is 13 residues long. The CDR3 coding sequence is TGTGCCAGCCGTCGGCGGGGGACCTATGGCTACACCTTC. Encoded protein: CASRRRGTYGYTF.

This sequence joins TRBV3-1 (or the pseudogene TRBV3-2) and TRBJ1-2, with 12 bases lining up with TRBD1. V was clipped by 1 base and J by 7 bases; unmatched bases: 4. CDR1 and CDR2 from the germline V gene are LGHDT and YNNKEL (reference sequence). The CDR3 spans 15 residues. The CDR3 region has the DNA TGTGCCAGCAGCCAAGGAGGGACAGGGGGCCGTGGCTACACCTTC. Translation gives CASSQGGTGGRGYTF.

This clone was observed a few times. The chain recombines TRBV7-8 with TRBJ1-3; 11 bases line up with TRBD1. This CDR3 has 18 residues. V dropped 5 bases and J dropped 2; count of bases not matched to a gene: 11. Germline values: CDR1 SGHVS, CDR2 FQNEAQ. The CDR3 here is CASSPDGGGQGAGNTIYF. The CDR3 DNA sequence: TGTGCCAGCAGCCCCGATGGGGGGGGACAGGGGGCTGGAAACACCATATATTTT.

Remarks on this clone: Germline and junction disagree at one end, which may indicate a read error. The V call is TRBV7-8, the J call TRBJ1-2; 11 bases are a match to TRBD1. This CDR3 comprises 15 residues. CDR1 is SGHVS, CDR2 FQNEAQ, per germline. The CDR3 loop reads CASSSGTGGNYVYTF. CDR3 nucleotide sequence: TGTGCCAGCAGCTCCGGGACAGGGGGGAACTATGTCTACACCTTC.

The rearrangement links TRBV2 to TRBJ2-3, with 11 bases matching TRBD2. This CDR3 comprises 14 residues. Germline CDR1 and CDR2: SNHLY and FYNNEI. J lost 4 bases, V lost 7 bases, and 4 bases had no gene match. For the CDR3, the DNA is TGTGCCAGCAATAGCGGGAGGGCCGCAGATACGCAGTATTTT. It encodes CASNSGRAADTQYF.

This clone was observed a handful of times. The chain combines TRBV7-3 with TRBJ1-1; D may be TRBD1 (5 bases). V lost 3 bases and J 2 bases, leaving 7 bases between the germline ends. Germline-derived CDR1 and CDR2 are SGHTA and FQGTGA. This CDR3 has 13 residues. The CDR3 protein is CASSFQGNTEAFF. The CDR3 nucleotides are TGTGCCAGCAGCTTCCAGGGAAACACTGAAGCTTTCTTT.